This TCR beta chain was captured in a study of T-cell memory formation after mild COVID-19. Germline CDR1 reads SGHRS; CDR2 reads YFSETQ. This CDR3 is 18 amino acids long. V was pared by 0 bases and J by 2 bases, with 15 bases between. From the 5' RACE reads, TCRdb called clonotypes with MiXCR, one entry per CDR3 protein. The repertoire has approximately 340,000 distinct CDR3 sequences, about a sixth of them found once; the top ten carry about a fifth. The receptor was derived from a man younger than 35 who had mild COVID-19 (a few samples of this study predate the infection). Cell type and time point are not known. Sequencing input: PBMCs or a T cell subset sorted from them (not recorded which). The rearrangement joins TRBV5-1 to TRBJ2-6, with D tentatively TRBD2 (5 bases). The CDR3 DNA is TGCGCCAGCAGCTTGGAGGCCGGAGGAGTTGCTGGGGCCAACGTCCTGACTTTC. As protein: CASSLEAGGVAGANVLTF. Full variable domain (outside the CDR3, taken from reference TRBV5-1 and TRBJ2-6): KAGVTQTPRYLIKTRGQQVTLSCSPISGHRSVSWYQQTPGQGLQFLFEYFSETQRNKGNFPGRFSGRQFSNSRSEMNVSTLELGDSALYLCASSLEAGGVAGANVLTFGAGSRLTVL.